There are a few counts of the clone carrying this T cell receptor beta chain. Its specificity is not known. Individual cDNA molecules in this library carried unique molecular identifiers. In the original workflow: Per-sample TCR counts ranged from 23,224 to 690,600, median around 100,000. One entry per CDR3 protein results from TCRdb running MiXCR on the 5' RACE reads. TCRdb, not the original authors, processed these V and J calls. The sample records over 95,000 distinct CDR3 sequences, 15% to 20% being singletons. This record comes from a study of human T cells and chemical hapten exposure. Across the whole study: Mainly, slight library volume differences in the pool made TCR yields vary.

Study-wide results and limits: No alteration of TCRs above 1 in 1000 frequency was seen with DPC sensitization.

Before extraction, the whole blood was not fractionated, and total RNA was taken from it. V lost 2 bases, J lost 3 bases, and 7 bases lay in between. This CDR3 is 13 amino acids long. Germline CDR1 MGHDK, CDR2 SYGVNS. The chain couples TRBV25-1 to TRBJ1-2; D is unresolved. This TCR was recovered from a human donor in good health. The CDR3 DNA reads TGTGCCAGCAGTGAAGGGAGGGACTATGGCTACACCTTC. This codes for CASSEGRDYGYTF.